Each of the 22 T cell receptor beta chains below was sequenced from the same sample in a study of post-analysis software for immune sequencing data. Whole-study results and caveats: With TRBV5-6, TRBV5-1 and TRBV20-1 included, about five TRBV segments were more frequent in patients than in controls.

Antigens for these TCRs are unknown. Libraries were made from TCR beta cDNA, and they carried unique molecular identifiers. Each CDR3 protein is one row after TCRdb ran MiXCR on the PCR reads. The sample contains some 890,000 distinct CDR3 sequences, approximately 53% of which appear only once. Sequencing input: blood. These TCRs come from a girl aged 10 to 17 with multiple sclerosis.

This chain uses TRBV9 with TRBJ2-7; perhaps D is TRBD1 or TRBD2 (5 bases each). This CDR3 has 16 amino acids. Germline V lookup: CDR1 SGDLS, CDR2 YYNGEE. The V end lost 0 bases, the J end lost 0 bases, and 13 bases lay between the germline ends. The CDR3 DNA reads as TGTGCCAGCAGCGTAGACGGGGACCTCAACTCCTACGAGCAGTACTTC. Protein: CASSVDGDLNSYEQYF.

V usage is TRBV30 and J usage is TRBJ1-5; D remains ambiguous. The ends were cut back, 4 bases at V and 6 bases at J, with 16 bases in the middle. The CDR3 is made up of 14 amino acids. From germline, CDR1 is GTSNPN and CDR2 SVGIG (reference sequence). The CDR3 sequence: CAWNKGGRFQPQHF. As DNA, the CDR3 is TGTGCCTGGAACAAGGGAGGCCGATTTCAGCCCCAGCATTTT. Full variable domain (missing parts from reference TRBV30 and TRBJ1-5): SQTIHQWPATLVQPVGSPLSLECTVEGTSNPNLYWYRQAAGRGLQLLFYSVGIGQISSEVPQNLSASRPQDRQFILSSKKLLLSDSGFYLCAWNKGGRFQPQHFGDGTRLSIL.

The V and J genes are TRBV10-3 and TRBJ2-7, with 7 positions matching TRBD1. V shed 11 bases and J 2 bases; nucleotides not matched to a gene: 15. CDR3 length: 15 residues. The germline CDR1 and CDR2 sequences are ENHRY and SYGVKD. In DNA form, the CDR3 reads TGTGCCGCACAGCGCTCAGCAGGGGGAACCTACGAGCAGTACTTC. It is translated as CAAQRSAGGTYEQYF.

This clonotype was detected a few times. The chain employs TRBV25-1 and TRBJ1-2; 8 bases align to TRBD1. V trimming: 3 bases; J trimming: 7 bases; junction bases outside the gene matches: 13. The CDR3 length is 16 residues. Germline-derived CDR1 and CDR2 are MGHDK and SYGVNS. This CDR3 reads CASSEGRQGSLSGYTF. The CDR3 coding sequence is TGTGCCAGCAGTGAGGGGCGACAGGGGAGCTTATCTGGCTACACCTTC.

The genes are TRBV7-3 and TRBJ2-3, with a weak D call TRBD1 (6 bases). From germline, CDR1 is SGHTA and CDR2 FQGTGA. The V and J ends lost 4 bases and 2 bases respectively, with 10 bases between them. This CDR3 region has 14 residues. The CDR3 DNA sequence: TGTGCCAGCAGCTCGACAGGTGTCACAGATACGCAGTATTTT. This sequence encodes CASSSTGVTDTQYF.

As DNA, the CDR3 is TGTGCCAGCAGCCCTCTGACAGCGGGAGTCGGCGATGAGCAGTTCTTC. Its protein is CASSPLTAGVGDEQFF. This chain links TRBV7-3 with TRBJ2-1; 8 bases are a match to TRBD2. CDR3 length: 16 amino acids. V was clipped by 5 bases and J by 8 bases; unmatched bases: 14. Per the germline V gene, CDR1 is SGHTA and CDR2 is FQGTGA.

This clonotype was observed a few times. This chain uses TRBV5-1 with TRBJ2-1, with D maybe TRBD1 (5 bases). V lost 5 bases, J lost 5 bases, and 14 bases lay in between. Per the germline V gene, CDR1 is SGHRS and CDR2 is YFSETQ. This CDR3 has 14 amino acids. The CDR3, as DNA: TGCGCCAGCAGAAAAGGCAGGGTCAACAATGAGCAGTTCTTC. This translates into CASRKGRVNNEQFF.

The genes are TRBV7-9 and TRBJ2-5; D may correspond to TRBD1 or TRBD2 (5 bases each). The tail of the sequence fits TRBJ2-7 better, so the J call may be wrong. Germline CDR1 reads SEHNR; CDR2 reads FQNEAQ (reference sequence). This CDR3 has 13 residues. Here the CDR3 reads CASSPLWGSEQYF. In nucleotides, the CDR3 is TGTGCCAGCAGCCCCCTTTGGGGGAGCGAGCAGTACTTC.

The V gene is TRBV15, the J gene TRBJ2-3; a weak D match, TRBD2 (5 bases). CDR3 length equals 14 residues. Between the trimmed V and J ends, which lost 3 bases and 3 bases, there was a span of 10 bases. Germline CDR1 and CDR2: LNHNV and YYDKDF (reference sequence). In DNA form, the CDR3 reads TGTGCCACCAGCAGCCCGGGGATTACAGATACGCAGTATTTT. This gives the protein CATSSPGITDTQYF.

J is TRBJ2-7 and V is TRBV7-2; 7 bases agree with TRBD2. The CDR3 is made up of 14 amino acids. V dropped 4 bases and J dropped 5; count of bases not matched to a gene: 8. Germline values: CDR1 SGHTA, CDR2 FQGNSA. The CDR3 DNA reads TGTGCCAGCAGCTCGGGACTACCCGCGGACGAGCAGTACTTC. It codes for CASSSGLPADEQYF. The whole variable domain, filled in from reference TRBV7-2 and TRBJ2-7, reads GAGVSQSPSNKVTEKGKDVELRCDPISGHTALYWYRQSLGQGLEFLIYFQGNSAPDKSGLPSDRFSAERTGGSVSTLTIQRTQQEDSAVYLCASSSGLPADEQYFGPGTRLTVT.

Only a few counts were recorded for this clonotype. V gene TRBV6-2 or TRBV6-3 combines with J gene TRBJ1-1; D call uncertain. With 3 bases removed from V and 0 bases from J, the gap between germline ends came to 8 bases. CDR3 length equals 14 residues. From germline, CDR1 is MNHEY and CDR2 SVGEGT. The CDR3 DNA follows: TGTGCCAGCAGTTATGGTCAGCTGAACACTGAAGCTTTCTTT. Amino acid sequence: CASSYGQLNTEAFF.

The rearrangement uses TRBV12-3 or TRBV12-4 and TRBJ2-7; D is unresolved. The CDR3 spans 13 residues. Trimming removed 6 bases at V and 4 bases at J, with 13 bases between. The CDR3 DNA reads as TGTGCCAGCAGCCCCGTACCGAGTTACGAGCAGTACTTC. Protein sequence: CASSPVPSYEQYF.

The chain recombines TRBV12-3 or TRBV12-4 with TRBJ2-7, with D perhaps TRBD2 (5 bases). V gave up 5 bases and J gave up 1 base, with 12 bases separating them. The CDR3 length is 14 residues. The CDR3, as DNA: TGTGCCAGCAGTCCGGGATACCAATCCTACGAGCAGTACTTC. Translated, it gives CASSPGYQSYEQYF.

The chain combines TRBV2 with TRBJ2-6; TRBD1 aligns across 8 bases. Trimming at V came to 6 bases and at J to 2 bases, leaving 3 bases not matched to a gene. The CDR3 spans 15 residues. The germline V gene encodes CDR1 SNHLY and CDR2 FYNNEI. The CDR3 spells CASRTGAAGANVLTF. The CDR3 DNA is TGTGCCAGCAGGACAGGGGCGGCTGGGGCCAACGTCCTGACTTTC. Complete variable domain (other parts from reference TRBV2 and TRBJ2-6): EPEVTQTPSHQVTQMGQEVILRCVPISNHLYFYWYRQILGQKVEFLVSFYNNEISEKSEIFDDQFSVERPDGSNFTLKIRSTKLEDSAMYFCASRTGAAGANVLTFGAGSRLTVL.

This clonotype was recorded a few times. CDR3 protein: CASSLHREETQYF. The CDR3 bases are TGTGCCAGCAGCTTACACAGGGAGGAGACCCAGTACTTC. V is TRBV7-9 and J is TRBJ2-5, with D maybe TRBD1 (6 bases). V gave up 2 bases and J gave up 5 bases, with 9 bases separating them. CDR1 and CDR2 from the germline V gene are SEHNR and FQNEAQ (reference sequence). The length of the CDR3 is 13 residues.

This chain connects TRBV5-1 to TRBJ2-5; TRBD1 agrees at 8 bases. CDR1 SGHRS and CDR2 YFSETQ come from the germline V gene. The V gene end was trimmed by 4 bases and the J gene end by 3 bases; junction bases not matched to a gene: 5. The CDR3 contains 14 residues. The CDR3 reads CASSLQTGEETQYF. The CDR3 nucleotides are TGCGCCAGCAGCCTTCAGACAGGGGAAGAGACCCAGTACTTC.

This chain uses TRBV5-5 with TRBJ2-1; 9 nucleotides align to TRBD2. Trimming cost V 0 bases and J 7 bases; bases outside gene matches: 5. CDR1 and CDR2 from the germline V gene are SGHKS and YYEKEE (reference sequence). The CDR3 loop spans 15 amino acids. The CDR3 DNA follows: TGTGCCAGCAGCTTGGAAAGCGGGAGGTTGAATGAGCAGTTCTTC. Translation gives CASSLESGRLNEQFF.

This chain joins TRBV29-1 and TRBJ2-1, with 8 bases identical to TRBD1. With 6 bases clipped from V and 6 bases from J, the junction kept 13 bases outside the gene matches. The CDR3 sequence is 15 residues long. CDR1 is SQVTM, CDR2 ANQGSEA, per germline. Here the CDR3 DNA reads TGCAGCGTGACGGGACAGGCCCGGTCCAGCAATGAGCAGTTCTTC. It specifies CSVTGQARSSNEQFF.

This clonotype was recorded only once. The J gene is TRBJ1-1, the V gene TRBV2; D is unclear. CDR3 length equals 12 residues. Germline V gene data show CDR1 as SNHLY and CDR2 as FYNNEI. V lost 5 bases, J lost 4 bases, and 8 bases lay in between. For the CDR3, the DNA is TGTGCCAGCAGTTCTTACCGCACTGAAGCTTTCTTT. This sequence encodes CASSSYRTEAFF. Full variable domain (missing parts from reference TRBV2 and TRBJ1-1): EPEVTQTPSHQVTQMGQEVILRCVPISNHLYFYWYRQILGQKVEFLVSFYNNEISEKSEIFDDQFSVERPDGSNFTLKIRSTKLEDSAMYFCASSSYRTEAFFGQGTRLTVV.

This clonotype was picked up a small number of times. The V and J genes are TRBV4-1 and TRBJ2-5, with 7 bases fitting TRBD2. Trimming at V came to 4 bases and at J to 11 bases, leaving 7 bases not matched to a gene. The CDR3 length is 12 residues. The germline gives CDR1 MGHRA, CDR2 YSYEKL. The CDR3 protein is CASSPGGNEQYF. CDR3 bases: TGCGCCAGCAGCCCGGGGGGAAATGAGCAGTACTTC.

This clonotype was seen a few times. This chain connects TRBV20-1 to TRBJ2-7, with TRBD2 identical over 7 bases. The CDR3 is 11 residues long. Unmatched junction bases numbered 3, after V lost 5 bases and J lost 5 bases. Per germline, CDR1 DFQATT and CDR2 SNEGSKA (reference sequence). The CDR3, as DNA: TGCAGTGCTTTCGGGGGGAACGAGCAGTACTTC. Amino acids: CSAFGGNEQYF.

The chain uses TRBV20-1 and TRBJ2-7, with D hard to call. V lost 3 bases, J lost 4 bases, and 13 bases lay in between. The CDR3 runs to 13 residues. Germline V gene data show CDR1 as DFQATT and CDR2 as SNEGSKA (reference sequence). The chain's CDR3 is CSASSPDGYEQYF. CDR3 nucleotides: TGCAGTGCTAGTAGCCCCGACGGATACGAGCAGTACTTC.